The 26 T cell receptor beta chains reported below all come from one sample, sequenced in a study of molecular identifiers for immune sequencing clone quantification. MiXCR, applied by TCRdb to the PCR reads, yields one record per CDR3 protein. The repertoire has about 640,000 distinct CDR3 sequences, just under 20% of them found once; the top ten carry roughly 0.9%. The material sequenced was naive CD8+ T cells from blood, with Jurkat cell RNA spiked in. Subset specified: FACS-sorted CD8+CD4-CCR7+CD45RA+ naive T cells. The source of these receptors is a human donor in good health. Some libraries in this study had Jurkat cell RNA spiked in.

This clonotype appeared a few times. This chain links TRBV5-1 with TRBJ2-1, with D possibly matching TRBD2 (7 bases). The CDR3 length is 16 residues. The germline V gene has CDR1 SGHRS and CDR2 YFSETQ. V was trimmed by 0 bases and J by 2 bases, leaving 12 bases between them. CDR3 coding DNA: TGCGCCAGCAGCTTGGCCCTAGGGGGGGCCTACAATGAGCAGTTCTTC. It translates to CASSLALGGAYNEQFF.

This clonotype was seen repeatedly, ten times or more. This chain connects TRBV30 to TRBJ2-3, with 7 nucleotides matching TRBD2. This CDR3 has 15 residues. Losses at the gene ends were 0 bases for V and 4 bases for J; bases not matched to a gene: 7. Germline assignment: CDR1 GTSNPN and CDR2 SVGIG (reference sequence). The CDR3 region is CAWSVGAGEPDTQYF. DNA of the CDR3: TGTGCCTGGAGTGTAGGGGCGGGAGAGCCAGATACGCAGTATTTT. Combining the CDR3 with reference TRBV30 and TRBJ2-3 gives the whole variable domain SQTIHQWPATLVQPVGSPLSLECTVEGTSNPNLYWYRQAAGRGLQLLFYSVGIGQISSEVPQNLSASRPQDRQFILSSKKLLLSDSGFYLCAWSVGAGEPDTQYFGPGTRLTVL.

This clonotype was detected only a few times. This chain links TRBV21-1 with TRBJ1-6. TRBV21-1 is a known pseudogene. This CDR3 is built from 17 residues. The CDR3 spells CASSKKLAFLAVHPLHF. For the CDR3, the DNA is TGTGCCAGCAGCAAAAAGTTGGCTTTTCTGGCGGTTCACCCCCTCCACTTT.

Many counts were recorded for this clonotype. The CDR3 DNA follows: TGCGCCAGCAGCCAAGACCGCCGGAGCTCCTATAATTCACCCCTCCACTTT. Protein sequence: CASSQDRRSSYNSPLHF. J is TRBJ1-6 and V is TRBV4-3; D remains ambiguous. Germline CDR1 LGHNA, CDR2 YSLEER. This CDR3 contains 17 residues. Trimming shortened V by 0 bases and J by 0 bases, and 9 bases separated the two germline ends.

There are many counts of this clonotype. V is TRBV7-9 and J is TRBJ2-7; D possibly corresponds to TRBD2 (6 bases). Trimming took 2 bases from V and 3 from J, leaving 17 bases between them. The germline V gene encodes CDR1 SEHNR and CDR2 FQNEAQ (reference sequence). This CDR3 has 16 residues. The CDR3 spells CASSLSPASGGYEQYF. CDR3 in DNA: TGTGCCAGCAGCTTATCCCCAGCTTCCGGGGGCTACGAGCAGTACTTC. Combining the CDR3 with reference TRBV7-9 and TRBJ2-7 gives the whole variable domain DTGVSQNPRHKITKRGQNVTFRCDPISEHNRLYWYRQTLGQGPEFLTYFQNEAQLEKSRLLSDRFSAERPKGSFSTLEIQRTEQGDSAMYLCASSLSPASGGYEQYFGPGTRLTVT.

In regard to this clonotype: A much more abundant neighbour one base away suggests this may be a read error. The rearrangement uses TRBV3-1 and TRBJ1-4, with D possibly TRBD1 on 5 matching bases. Germline V CDR1 and CDR2: LGHDT, YNNKEL (reference sequence). The CDR3 extends over 18 amino acids. Between the trimmed V and J ends, which lost 4 bases and 6 bases, there was a span of 24 bases. The CDR3 region has the DNA TGTGCCAGCAGCCGGACTGGACACGGAGGGGCTCGGTATGAAAAACTGTTTTTT. Its protein product is CASSRTGHGGARYEKLFF.

This rearrangement joins TRBV30 to TRBJ2-2; 10 bases are a match to TRBD2. Per the germline V gene, CDR1 is GTSNPN and CDR2 is SVGIG (reference sequence). This CDR3 is 14 amino acids long. The J segment lost 4 bases and the V segment lost 2 bases, leaving 1 base of the junction unmatched. The CDR3 is CAWSRLAGTGELFF. CDR3 DNA sequence: TGTGCCTGGAGTAGACTAGCGGGCACCGGGGAGCTGTTTTTT.

Ten or more counts support this clonotype. This chain connects TRBV14 to TRBJ2-7; weak D call: TRBD2 (6 bases). V lost 0 bases, J lost 5 bases, and 17 bases lay in between. This CDR3 contains 16 residues. The germline gives CDR1 SGHDN, CDR2 FVKESK. The CDR3 sequence is CASSQDDRDLADEQYF. The CDR3 DNA follows: TGTGCCAGCAGCCAAGACGACCGGGACTTGGCGGACGAGCAGTACTTC.

This clonotype occurred many times. The CDR3 spells CASSLRGWEGYGYTF. The CDR3 DNA is TGTGCCAGCAGTTTGCGCGGTTGGGAGGGCTATGGCTACACCTTC. This chain joins TRBV27 and TRBJ1-2; D remains ambiguous. The length of the CDR3 is 15 residues. Germline V gene data show CDR1 as MNHEY and CDR2 as SMNVEV (reference sequence). V lost 3 bases to trimming and J lost 4 bases, with 15 bases between them.

The table lists this clonotype with a few counts. A read error is possible here, since a much larger clone lies one base away. The V gene is TRBV13, the J gene TRBJ2-6; no firm D call. Germline V CDR1 and CDR2: PRHDT, FYEKMQ (reference sequence). The ends were cut back, 5 bases at V and 1 base at J, with 12 bases in the middle. The CDR3 runs to 16 residues. CDR3 DNA: TGTGCCAGCAGCCCCCTCGGTGTATCTGGGGCCAACGTCCTGACTTTC. Its translation: CASSPLGVSGANVLTF. Combining the CDR3 with reference TRBV13 and TRBJ2-6 gives the whole variable domain AAGVIQSPRHLIKEKRETATLKCYPIPRHDTVYWYQQGPGQDPQFLISFYEKMQSDKGSIPDRFSAQQFSDYHSELNMSSLELGDSALYFCASSPLGVSGANVLTFGAGSRLTVL.

A few counts support this clonotype. The chain couples TRBV7-9 to TRBJ2-7; D may be TRBD1 or TRBD2 (7 bases each). V lost 0 bases and J lost 1, with 13 bases in between. The CDR3 extends over 16 amino acids. Germline CDR1 and CDR2: SEHNR and FQNEAQ (reference sequence). For the CDR3, the DNA is TGTGCCAGCAGCTTAGCGGGGGGGGACAGTTCCTACGAGCAGTACTTC. Encoded protein: CASSLAGGDSSYEQYF.

This clonotype showed up many times. The CDR3 DNA reads TGTGCCACCAGTGATCCTTTGGACCCAGATACGCAGTATTTT. It codes for CATSDPLDPDTQYF. The chain combines TRBV24-1 with TRBJ2-3, with no clear D. This CDR3 region has 14 residues. V was cut by 3 bases and J by 4 bases, with 10 bases left in between. Germline V gives CDR1 KGHDR, CDR2 SFDVKD.

Only a few counts were recorded for this clonotype. This may arise from a read error, as a much more abundant clone is one base away. This sequence joins TRBV27 and TRBJ1-5; possibly TRBD1 for D (5 bases). Trimming shortened V by 9 bases and J by 6 bases, and 15 bases separated the two germline ends. There are 13 residues in the CDR3. Germline V gene data show CDR1 as MNHEY and CDR2 as SMNVEV (reference sequence). CDR3 sequence reads: CASSRGSSQPQHF. In DNA form, the CDR3 reads TGTGCCAGTAGCCGGGGGAGTAGTCAGCCCCAGCATTTT.

V is TRBV5-1 and J is TRBJ2-7; possible D gene TRBD2, 6 bases. The CDR3 is made up of 15 amino acids. V dropped 5 bases and J dropped 2 bases, with 17 bases sitting between them. CDR1 is SGHRS and CDR2 is YFSETQ in the germline V gene. The DNA of the CDR3 is TGCGCCAGCAGGCCCTCCGGGACTTCCACCTACGAGCAGTACTTC. Protein sequence: CASRPSGTSTYEQYF.

The sample holds many counts of this clonotype. This chain connects TRBV11-2 to TRBJ2-5; D uncertain. The CDR3 length is 11 residues. Trimming removed 7 bases at V and 3 bases at J, with 6 bases between. Germline values: CDR1 SGHAT, CDR2 FQNNGV. The CDR3 DNA is TGTGCCAGCAAAAGAGAAGAGACCCAGTACTTC. This encodes CASKREETQYF.

In its sample, this clonotype was seen many times. The chain couples TRBV12-3 or TRBV12-4 to TRBJ2-2, with a weak D call TRBD1 (5 bases). The CDR3 totals 14 residues. Trimming took off 4 bases at V and 4 bases at J, with 10 bases between the two ends. CDR3: CASSSPGFTGELFF. The CDR3 DNA sequence: TGTGCCAGCAGTTCTCCAGGGTTCACCGGGGAGCTGTTTTTT.

The chain is built from TRBV7-9 and TRBJ2-1; 10 nucleotides align to TRBD1. This CDR3 is 17 amino acids long. The ends lost 5 bases at V and 3 bases at J; junction bases unmatched: 10. Germline CDR1 is SEHNR and CDR2 is FQNEAQ (reference sequence). The CDR3 sequence: CASSPLRQGANYNEQFF. The CDR3 region has the DNA TGTGCCAGCAGCCCTCTCCGACAGGGGGCTAACTACAATGAGCAGTTCTTC.

This clonotype was observed many times. CDR3 protein: CASQGLVHDTQYF. The CDR3 DNA follows: TGTGCCAGCCAGGGACTAGTTCATGATACGCAGTATTTT. This rearrangement joins TRBV27 to TRBJ2-3; TRBD2 aligns across 8 bases. The CDR3 runs to 13 residues. V shed 8 bases and J 6 bases; nucleotides not matched to a gene: 7. The V gene's germline CDR1 is MNHEY and CDR2 SMNVEV (reference sequence).

This clonotype showed up many times. The DNA for the CDR3 is TGTGCCAGCACCCGCCCGGGTGGGGCGCCCTACGAGCAGTACTTC. Its translation is CASTRPGGAPYEQYF. This rearrangement joins TRBV7-9 to TRBJ2-7, with D maybe TRBD1 (5 bases). The ends were cut back, 7 bases at V and 2 bases at J, with 18 bases in the middle. The CDR3 has 15 residues. Per the germline V gene, CDR1 is SEHNR and CDR2 is FQNEAQ (reference sequence).

Comment on this clonotype: Mismatch with germline at one junction end may stem from a read error. The V call is TRBV9, the J call TRBJ1-3; the D is unclear. Germline assignment: CDR1 SGDLS and CDR2 YYNGEE. The CDR3 is made up of 10 amino acids. As DNA, the CDR3 is TGTGCCAGCTCTGAAAACACCATATATTTT. Protein: CASSENTIYF. Drawing the rest from reference TRBV9 and TRBJ1-3, the complete variable domain is DSGVTQTPKHLITATGQRVTLRCSPRSGDLSVYWYQQSLDQGLQFLIQYYNGEERAKGNILERFSAQQFPDLHSELNLSSLELGDSALYFCASSENTIYFGEGSWLTVV.

This clonotype showed up just a few times. At one end, the junction sequence differs from germline, possibly due to a read error. The gene calls are TRBV5-3 and TRBJ2-5, with TRBD1 as a possible D gene (6 bases). TRBV5-3 is annotated as an ORF whose role is uncertain. The CDR3 extends over 15 amino acids. The CDR3 coding sequence is TGTGCCAGCAGCTGGGACATGGGGAACCAAGAGACCCAGTACTTC. This codes for CASSWDMGNQETQYF.

Points on this clonotype: This may arise from a read error, as a much more abundant clone is one base away. The chain's CDR3 is CACSPPRTGDEQYF. CDR3 DNA: TGTGCCTGCAGTCCTCCGCGGACAGGGGACGAGCAGTACTTC. V is TRBV6-1 and J is TRBJ2-7; 9 positions agree with TRBD1. There are 14 residues in the CDR3. The germline V gene encodes CDR1 MNHNS and CDR2 SASEGT.

The chain uses TRBV20-1 and TRBJ1-1; D remains unclear. This CDR3 spans 10 amino acids. V shed 6 bases and J shed 6 bases, with 8 bases lying between them. The germline CDR1 and CDR2 sequences are DFQATT and SNEGSKA (reference sequence). The CDR3 here is CSARTAEAFF. The CDR3 nucleotides read TGCAGTGCAAGGACTGCTGAAGCTTTCTTT.

This clonotype occurred a few times. The CDR3: CASSLGLAGGQGEQFF. The DNA for the CDR3 is TGTGCCAGCAGCCTGGGACTAGCGGGGGGGCAGGGTGAGCAGTTCTTC. The chain links TRBV7-9 to TRBJ2-1, with 16 bases identical to TRBD2. Trimming removed 5 bases from V and 9 bases from J; junction bases left unmatched: 7. Germline CDR1 reads SEHNR; CDR2 reads FQNEAQ (reference sequence). The CDR3 runs 16 residues. The whole variable domain, filled in from reference TRBV7-9 and TRBJ2-1, reads DTGVSQNPRHKITKRGQNVTFRCDPISEHNRLYWYRQTLGQGPEFLTYFQNEAQLEKSRLLSDRFSAERPKGSFSTLEIQRTEQGDSAMYLCASSLGLAGGQGEQFFGPGTRLTVL.

This clonotype appeared many times. The chain has TRBV6-6 and TRBJ1-5, with D uncertain. Germline V gene lookup returns CDR1 MNHNY and CDR2 SVGAGI (reference sequence). The germline V and J ends were trimmed by 2 bases and 1 base, with 12 bases remaining between them. The CDR3 length is 16 residues. The CDR3 reads CASSYTRLGSNQPQHF. CDR3 sequence (DNA): TGTGCCAGCAGTTACACCCGACTGGGGAGCAATCAGCCCCAGCATTTT.

This clonotype came up many times. V usage is TRBV5-6 and J usage is TRBJ2-1; perhaps TRBD1 as D (5 bases). Per germline, CDR1 SGHDT and CDR2 YYEEEE. The CDR3 is 15 amino acids. The V end was cut by 4 bases, the J end by 8 bases, with 19 bases between. DNA of the CDR3: TGTGCCAGCAGCCCAGGGTTTACGACGAAGGATGAGCAGTTCTTC. Translation: CASSPGFTTKDEQFF.